One sample yielded the 26 T cell receptor beta chains listed below, sequenced in a study of blood T cells in healthy people across ages. A second PCR, run for 7 to 11 cycles, used a sample-barcoded 5' primer plus a J-beta primer mix. TCRdb fed the 5' RACE reads into MiXCR, producing one record per CDR3 protein. There are under 800,000 distinct CDR3 sequences in the sample; around a fifth occur only once, and more than 3% lies in the top ten. The material sequenced was blood. These receptors were collected from a man aged 70 or older in good health.

The J gene is TRBJ2-5, the V gene TRBV28, with 8 bases fitting TRBD1. V gave up 5 bases and J gave up 7 bases; unmatched junction bases: 9. This CDR3 comprises 14 residues. Germline V gives CDR1 MDHEN, CDR2 SYDVKM. CDR3 amino acids: CASSPQGVVGTQYF. In nucleotides, the CDR3 is TGTGCCAGCAGTCCACAGGGGGTAGTGGGGACCCAGTACTTC.

V and J are TRBV6-1 and TRBJ2-7, with 9 positions matching TRBD1. The V gene's germline CDR1 is MNHNS and CDR2 SASEGT. This CDR3 is 16 amino acids long. V shed 6 bases, J shed 6 bases, and the junction held 15 bases outside the gene matches. Here the CDR3 reads CASRDSGTGKVGEQYF. As DNA, the CDR3 is TGTGCCAGCAGAGATTCCGGGACAGGGAAGGTTGGCGAGCAGTACTTC.

This clonotype has a count of ten or more. The genes are TRBV24-1 and TRBJ2-5; 11 nucleotides align to TRBD2. The germline V gene encodes CDR1 KGHDR and CDR2 SFDVKD. V shed 9 bases and J 0 bases; nucleotides not matched to a gene: 14. The CDR3 has 18 amino acids. The CDR3 DNA is TGTGCCACCGAACCCCAATGGACTAGCGGGCTGTACCAAGAGACCCAGTACTTC. Amino acid sequence: CATEPQWTSGLYQETQYF.

V gene TRBV6-2 or TRBV6-3 combines with J gene TRBJ2-7, with D perhaps assigned TRBD1 or TRBD2 (5 bases each). The CDR3 has 14 residues. The germline V gene encodes CDR1 MNHEY and CDR2 SVGEGT. The V end lost 5 bases, the J end lost 3 bases, and 14 bases lay between the germline ends. CDR3 sequence reads: CASSPRLRGYEQYF. CDR3 DNA: TGTGCCAGCAGTCCTCGCCTGAGGGGCTACGAGCAGTACTTC.

This clonotype was observed a few times. One end of the junction does not line up with germline, which may come from a read error. The chain has TRBV2 and TRBJ2-2, with a tentative D call TRBD2 (5 bases). The germline CDR1 and CDR2 sequences are SNHLY and FYNNEI. This CDR3 has 14 residues. The CDR3 DNA sequence: TGTGCCAGCAGTGAAAGGCGGAACACCGGGGAGCTGTTCTTT. Translated: CASSERRNTGELFF.

The chain recombines TRBV27 with TRBJ1-6, with a tentative D call TRBD1 (5 bases). The germline V and J ends were trimmed by 3 bases and 7 bases, with 10 bases remaining between them. The CDR3 covers 14 residues. CDR1 MNHEY and CDR2 SMNVEV come from the germline V gene (reference sequence). The CDR3: CASSFRGDNSPLHF. The CDR3 nucleotides are TGTGCCAGCAGTTTCCGGGGCGACAATTCACCCCTCCACTTT.

This chain joins TRBV20-1 and TRBJ2-3, with 8 nucleotides matching TRBD2. The CDR3 contains 16 residues. V lost 3 bases and J lost 5; bases outside the gene matches: 13. The V gene's germline CDR1 is DFQATT and CDR2 SNEGSKA (reference sequence). In DNA form, the CDR3 reads TGCAGTGCTAGTCTCCGGGGGGGGTCCGCAAGAGATACGCAGTATTTT. Residues: CSASLRGGSARDTQYF.

CDR3 region: CASSFGTREQFF. CDR3 bases: TGTGCCAGCAGCTTCGGAACTCGAGAGCAGTTCTTC. V usage is TRBV28 and J usage is TRBJ2-1; the D is unclear. Germline V gene sequence: CDR1 MDHEN, CDR2 SYDVKM. V gave up 6 bases and J gave up 10 bases, with 13 bases separating them. The CDR3 contains 12 residues.

This clonotype was counted only a few times. The rearrangement links TRBV5-1 to TRBJ1-1, with D tentatively TRBD1 (5 bases). The CDR3 totals 15 residues. Germline assignment: CDR1 SGHRS and CDR2 YFSETQ. V lost 4 bases and J 1 base, leaving 14 bases between the germline ends. This chain's CDR3 is CASSAWDSQNTEAFF. The CDR3 nucleotides read TGCGCCAGCAGCGCCTGGGACTCCCAGAACACTGAAGCTTTCTTT.

This clonotype was seen only a few times. This sequence joins TRBV6-1 and TRBJ2-7; the D gene is possibly TRBD2 (5 bases). The CDR3 has 12 residues. Per germline, CDR1 MNHNS and CDR2 SASEGT. Trimming cost V 11 bases and J 3 bases, with 14 bases left between them. The CDR3 coding sequence is TGTGCCGGCGCTGGACTTAACTACGAGCAGTACTTC. It specifies CAGAGLNYEQYF.

V usage is TRBV29-1 and J usage is TRBJ2-5; 7 bases agree with TRBD2. Germline values: CDR1 SQVTM, CDR2 ANQGSEA. V shed 5 bases and J 0 bases; nucleotides not matched to a gene: 6. This CDR3 has 14 amino acids. DNA for the CDR3: TGCAGCGTTCCTAGCGGTTTGTACCAAGAGACCCAGTACTTC. It yields the protein CSVPSGLYQETQYF.

The sample holds a few counts of this clonotype. CDR3 in amino acids: CASSLSGLGTQYF. The DNA of the CDR3 is TGTGCCAGCAGTTTATCAGGGCTCGGGACCCAGTACTTC. This chain connects TRBV28 to TRBJ2-5; D may be TRBD1 (5 bases). The germline V gene has CDR1 MDHEN and CDR2 SYDVKM. V was clipped by 1 base and J by 7 bases, with 10 bases between them. The CDR3 runs 13 residues.

This clonotype has just a few counts. V and J are TRBV29-1 and TRBJ1-1; no clear D gene. Germline V lookup: CDR1 SQVTM, CDR2 ANQGSEA. Trimming cost V 0 bases and J 11 bases, with 13 bases left between them. CDR3 size: 12 residues. CDR3 DNA sequence: TGCAGCGTTGAAGATCCGGCCCGGGAGGCTTTCTTT. Translation: CSVEDPAREAFF. Variable domain in full (rest from reference TRBV29-1 and TRBJ1-1): SAVISQKPSRDICQRGTSLTIQCQVDSQVTMMFWYRQQPGQSLTLIATANQGSEATYESGFVIDKFPISRPNLTFSTLTVSNMSPEDSSIYLCSVEDPAREAFFGQGTRLTVV.

Ten or more counts support this clonotype. V is TRBV12-3 or TRBV12-4 and J is TRBJ1-2; 7 nucleotides line up with TRBD1. V lost 5 bases, J lost 0 bases, and 12 bases stayed unmatched. The CDR3 loop spans 17 amino acids. For the CDR3, the DNA is TGTGCCAGCAGTCTAAGACAGGGCCGAACATCTAACTATGGCTACACCTTC. Encoded protein: CASSLRQGRTSNYGYTF.

This clonotype was found many times. The chain joins TRBV21-1 to TRBJ2-4; the DNA was not used to check the table's D call, TRBD2. TRBV21-1 is assigned pseudogene status. This CDR3 has 17 amino acids. The CDR3 sequence is CASSKGSSGRDRNIQYF. The CDR3 DNA reads as TGTGCCAGCAGCAAAGGGAGTAGCGGGAGGGACCGAAACATTCAGTACTTC.

The chain carries TRBV20-1 and TRBJ2-2; no clear D gene. V was clipped by 1 base and J by 7 bases, with 10 bases between them. Germline CDR1 and CDR2: DFQATT and SNEGSKA (reference sequence). The CDR3 spans 13 residues. The CDR3 reads CSARVEYGGELFF. CDR3 in DNA: TGCAGTGCTAGAGTAGAGTACGGCGGGGAGCTGTTTTTT.

This clonotype has only a few counts. The CDR3 protein is CAWSTQTGGEQFF. For the CDR3, the DNA is TGTGCCTGGAGTACCCAGACAGGGGGTGAGCAGTTCTTC. The chain combines TRBV30 with TRBJ2-5; 9 nucleotides agree with TRBD1. The J call could be wrong; TRBJ2-1 is a better fit for the DNA end. The CDR3 extends over 13 amino acids. The germline V gene encodes CDR1 GTSNPN and CDR2 SVGIG (reference sequence).

This clonotype has a count of ten or more. V gene TRBV5-1 combines with J gene TRBJ1-4; no clear D. The V end lost 0 bases, the J end lost 7 bases, and 7 bases lay between the germline ends. The CDR3 runs 13 residues. Germline CDR1 is SGHRS and CDR2 is YFSETQ. CDR3 in DNA: TGCGCCAGCAGCTTGGGTCGCGGTGAAAAACTGTTTTTT. Its translation is CASSLGRGEKLFF. Full variable domain (rest looked up from reference TRBV5-1 and TRBJ1-4): KAGVTQTPRYLIKTRGQQVTLSCSPISGHRSVSWYQQTPGQGLQFLFEYFSETQRNKGNFPGRFSGRQFSNSRSEMNVSTLELGDSALYLCASSLGRGEKLFFGSGTQLSVL.

V gene TRBV27 combines with J gene TRBJ2-7; D gene uncertain. The ends were cut back, 5 bases at V and 5 bases at J, with 13 bases in the middle. The CDR3 extends over 13 amino acids. The germline V gene has CDR1 MNHEY and CDR2 SMNVEV (reference sequence). In nucleotides, the CDR3 is TGTGCCAGCAGTCTCGACGCCTTGAACGAGCAGTACTTC. Translating it yields CASSLDALNEQYF.

The chain links TRBV6-1 to TRBJ2-5; possible D gene TRBD2, 7 bases. The J call is in doubt because the DNA end fits TRBJ2-7 better. Germline CDR1 reads MNHNS; CDR2 reads SASEGT. CDR3 length: 16 residues. The CDR3 DNA follows: TGTGCCAGCAGTGAATATGGGGGGGCGGGTCCCTACGAGCAGTACTTC. Encoded protein: CASSEYGGAGPYEQYF.

The rearrangement links TRBV7-9 to TRBJ2-3; D is ambiguous. The CDR3 spans 10 residues. CDR1 SEHNR and CDR2 FQNEAQ come from the germline V gene (reference sequence). Trimming took 11 bases from V and 2 from J, leaving 5 bases between them. The CDR3 nucleotides read TGTGCCCATTTCACAGATACGCAGTATTTT. Protein product: CAHFTDTQYF. The entire variable domain, with the rest obtained from reference TRBV7-9 and TRBJ2-3, is as follows: DTGVSQNPRHKITKRGQNVTFRCDPISEHNRLYWYRQTLGQGPEFLTYFQNEAQLEKSRLLSDRFSAERPKGSFSTLEIQRTEQGDSAMYLCAHFTDTQYFGPGTRLTVL.

The chain uses TRBV6-5 and TRBJ1-2; D ambiguous. The CDR3 runs to 13 residues. The ends were cut back, 5 bases at V and 3 bases at J, with 10 bases in the middle. Germline CDR1 is MNHEY and CDR2 is SVGAGI. CDR3 coding DNA: TGTGCCAGCAGTAGGCATATGGACTATGGCTACACCTTC. It codes for CASSRHMDYGYTF.

This clonotype was detected many times. The chain uses TRBV5-1 and TRBJ2-5, with D uncertain. CDR3 size: 13 residues. Trimming stripped 2 bases from V and 0 bases from J, with 5 bases between. Germline V lookup: CDR1 SGHRS, CDR2 YFSETQ. CDR3 sequence (DNA): TGCGCCAGCAGCTTCCCGTACCAAGAGACCCAGTACTTC. Translated, it gives CASSFPYQETQYF. The full variable domain, in which reference TRBV5-1 and TRBJ2-5 provide the parts outside the CDR3, is KAGVTQTPRYLIKTRGQQVTLSCSPISGHRSVSWYQQTPGQGLQFLFEYFSETQRNKGNFPGRFSGRQFSNSRSEMNVSTLELGDSALYLCASSFPYQETQYFGPGTRLLVL.

The chain employs TRBV29-1 and TRBJ1-1, with D maybe TRBD1 (6 bases). The CDR3 sequence is 14 residues long. Germline values: CDR1 SQVTM, CDR2 ANQGSEA. The V gene lost 5 bases and the J gene lost 5 bases, with 18 bases spanning the gap. The CDR3, as DNA: TGCAGCGTTTCGGTGGTGGGGGCAGGTACTGAAGCTTTCTTT. Protein product: CSVSVVGAGTEAFF.

This clonotype was seen a few times. CDR3 sequence: CSAPTSGWGEQYF. DNA for the CDR3: TGCAGTGCGCCAACTAGCGGTTGGGGGGAGCAGTACTTC. This rearrangement joins TRBV20-1 to TRBJ2-1; 8 bases map to TRBD2. The tail of the sequence fits TRBJ2-7 better, so the J call may be wrong. The CDR3 length is 13 residues. The germline V gene has CDR1 DFQATT and CDR2 SNEGSKA (reference sequence).

The chain employs TRBV29-1 and TRBJ1-1; 10 nucleotides align to TRBD1. The CDR3 sequence is 15 residues long. Trimming cost V 4 bases and J 3 bases; bases outside gene matches: 8. Germline CDR1 and CDR2: SQVTM and ANQGSEA. CDR3 DNA: TGCAGCGTTGTGGAGACAGGGGGCTCGTACACTGAAGCTTTCTTT. Translation gives CSVVETGGSYTEAFF.